What follows is one TCR beta chain and its context. The hyperthyroidism patients had all been newly diagnosed, and their disease duration was under 2 months. Their ages ranged from 18 to 65 years. These data belong to a study of T cells in Graves' hyperthyroidism and ophthalmopathy. Using RNA transcripts as the source, TCR beta CDR3 regions were amplified. A set of HTBI primers served as the primers for a first-round RT-PCR of the TCR CDR3. One entry per CDR3 protein, called by TCRdb with MiXCR from the multiplex PCR reads. The repertoire includes a few hundred thousand distinct CDR3 sequences, around 46% of them detected once, and about 7.8% sits in the top ten. This CDR3 has 16 amino acids. Germline lookup yields CDR1 SGHVS and CDR2 FQNEAQ. V shed 5 bases and J shed 1 base, with 15 bases lying between them.

Specimen: peripheral blood or thyroid tissue (not recorded which). The source of this sequence is a young woman with Graves' hyperthyroidism. The chain carries TRBV7-8 and TRBJ2-4; possible D gene TRBD2, 6 bases. CDR3 nucleotide sequence: TGTGCCAGCAGCGCCCGACTAGTTCGGGCCAAAAACATTCAGTACTTC. Residues: CASSARLVRAKNIQYF.